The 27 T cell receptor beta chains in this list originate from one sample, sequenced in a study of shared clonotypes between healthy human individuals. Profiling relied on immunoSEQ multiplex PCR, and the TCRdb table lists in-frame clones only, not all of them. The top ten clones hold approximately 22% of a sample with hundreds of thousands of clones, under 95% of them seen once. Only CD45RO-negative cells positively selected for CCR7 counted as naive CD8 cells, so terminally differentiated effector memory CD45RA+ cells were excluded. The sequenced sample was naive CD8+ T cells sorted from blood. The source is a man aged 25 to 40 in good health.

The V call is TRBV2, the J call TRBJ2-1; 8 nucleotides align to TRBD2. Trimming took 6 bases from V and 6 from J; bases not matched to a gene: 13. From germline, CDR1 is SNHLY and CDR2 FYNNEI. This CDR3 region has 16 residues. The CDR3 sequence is CASSDPGTRTLNEQFF. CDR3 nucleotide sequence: TGTGCCAGCAGCGACCCCGGGACTAGAACTCTCAATGAGCAGTTCTTC.

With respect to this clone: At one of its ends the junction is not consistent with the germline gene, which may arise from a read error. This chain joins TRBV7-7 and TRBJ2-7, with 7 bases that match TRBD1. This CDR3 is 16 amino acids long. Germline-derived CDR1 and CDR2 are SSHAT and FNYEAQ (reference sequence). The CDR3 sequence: CASSLGRQGSDYEQYF. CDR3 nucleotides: TGTGCTAGCAGCTTGGGTCGACAGGGTTCGGACTACGAGCAGTACTTC.

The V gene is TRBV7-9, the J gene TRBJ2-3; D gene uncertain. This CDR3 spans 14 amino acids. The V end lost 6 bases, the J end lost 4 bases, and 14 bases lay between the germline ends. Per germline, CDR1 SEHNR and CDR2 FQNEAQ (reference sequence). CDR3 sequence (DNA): TGTGCCAGCAGTCCCCCCACCCGGGCAGATACGCAGTATTTT. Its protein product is CASSPPTRADTQYF.

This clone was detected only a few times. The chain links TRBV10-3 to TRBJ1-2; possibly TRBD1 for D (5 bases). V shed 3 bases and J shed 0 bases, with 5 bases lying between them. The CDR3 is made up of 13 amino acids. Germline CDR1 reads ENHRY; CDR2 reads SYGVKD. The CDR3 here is CAISEQANYGYTF. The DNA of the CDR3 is TGTGCCATCAGTGAACAGGCTAACTATGGCTACACCTTC.

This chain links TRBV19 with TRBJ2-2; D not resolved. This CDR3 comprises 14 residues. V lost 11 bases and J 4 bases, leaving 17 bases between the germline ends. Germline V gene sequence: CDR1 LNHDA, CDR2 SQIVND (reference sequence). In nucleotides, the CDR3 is TGTGCCTGTATGATCGCCCCATTCACCGGGGAGCTGTTTTTT. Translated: CACMIAPFTGELFF. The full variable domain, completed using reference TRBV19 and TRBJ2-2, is DGGITQSPKYLFRKEGQNVTLSCEQNLNHDAMYWYRQDPGQGLRLIYYSQIVNDFQKGDIAEGYSVSREKKESFPLTVTSAQKNPTAFYLCACMIAPFTGELFFGEGSRLTVL.

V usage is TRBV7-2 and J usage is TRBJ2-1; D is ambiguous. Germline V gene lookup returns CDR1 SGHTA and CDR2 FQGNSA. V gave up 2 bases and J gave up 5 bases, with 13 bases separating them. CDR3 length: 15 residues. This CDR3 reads CASSLFWTQDNEQFF. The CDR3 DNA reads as TGTGCCAGCAGCTTATTTTGGACCCAGGACAATGAGCAGTTCTTC.

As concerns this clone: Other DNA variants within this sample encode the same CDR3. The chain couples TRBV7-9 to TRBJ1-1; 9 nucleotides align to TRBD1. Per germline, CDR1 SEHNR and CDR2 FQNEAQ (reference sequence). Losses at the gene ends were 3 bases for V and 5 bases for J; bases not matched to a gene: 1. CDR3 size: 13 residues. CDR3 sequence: CASSFGQGTEAFF. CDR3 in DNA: TGTGCCAGCAGCTTTGGACAGGGGACTGAAGCTTTCTTT.

CDR3 nucleotide sequence: TGTGCCAGCAGCCCTTTAGGGGATGCTAATGAAAAACTGTTTTTT. Its protein product is CASSPLGDANEKLFF. V gene TRBV9 combines with J gene TRBJ1-4, with D possibly matching TRBD1 (5 bases). The V end lost 4 bases, the J end lost 3 bases, and 13 bases lay between the germline ends. The CDR3 extends over 15 amino acids. Germline V gene data show CDR1 as SGDLS and CDR2 as YYNGEE.

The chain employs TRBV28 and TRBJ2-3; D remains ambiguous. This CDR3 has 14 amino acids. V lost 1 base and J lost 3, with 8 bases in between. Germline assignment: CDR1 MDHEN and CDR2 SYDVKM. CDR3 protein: CASSLSLGTDTQYF. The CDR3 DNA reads TGTGCCAGCAGTTTATCACTTGGAACAGATACGCAGTATTTT.

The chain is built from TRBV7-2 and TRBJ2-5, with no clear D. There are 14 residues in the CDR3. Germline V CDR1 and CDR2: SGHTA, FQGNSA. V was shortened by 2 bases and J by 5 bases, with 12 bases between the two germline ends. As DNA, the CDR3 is TGTGCCAGCAGCTTACGAGGCCTACAGGAGACCCAGTACTTC. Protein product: CASSLRGLQETQYF.

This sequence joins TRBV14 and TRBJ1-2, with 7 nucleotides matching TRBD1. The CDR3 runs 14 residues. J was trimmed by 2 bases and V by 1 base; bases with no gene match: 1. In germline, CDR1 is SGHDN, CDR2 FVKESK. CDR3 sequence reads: CASSQGGGNYGYTF. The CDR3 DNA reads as TGTGCCAGCAGCCAAGGAGGGGGCAACTATGGCTACACCTTC.

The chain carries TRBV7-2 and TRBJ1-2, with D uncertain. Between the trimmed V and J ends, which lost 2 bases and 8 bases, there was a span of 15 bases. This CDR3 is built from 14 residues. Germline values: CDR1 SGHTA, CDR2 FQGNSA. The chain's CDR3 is CASSLSHLGIGYTF. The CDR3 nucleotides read TGTGCCAGCAGCTTATCCCACCTAGGCATAGGCTACACCTTC.

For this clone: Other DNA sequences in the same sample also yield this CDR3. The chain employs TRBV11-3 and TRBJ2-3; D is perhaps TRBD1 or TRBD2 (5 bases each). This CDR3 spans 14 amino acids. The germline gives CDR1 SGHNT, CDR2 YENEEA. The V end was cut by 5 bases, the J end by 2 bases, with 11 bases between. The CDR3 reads CASSPRDHTDTQYF. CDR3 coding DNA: TGTGCCAGCAGCCCCAGGGACCACACAGATACGCAGTATTTT.

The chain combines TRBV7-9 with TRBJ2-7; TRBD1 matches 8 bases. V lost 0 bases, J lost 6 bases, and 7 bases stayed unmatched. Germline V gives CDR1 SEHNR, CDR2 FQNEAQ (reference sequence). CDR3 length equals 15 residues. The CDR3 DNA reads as TGTGCCAGCAGCTTAGCGCACAGGGGGGCGAGCGAGCAGTACTTC. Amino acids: CASSLAHRGASEQYF.

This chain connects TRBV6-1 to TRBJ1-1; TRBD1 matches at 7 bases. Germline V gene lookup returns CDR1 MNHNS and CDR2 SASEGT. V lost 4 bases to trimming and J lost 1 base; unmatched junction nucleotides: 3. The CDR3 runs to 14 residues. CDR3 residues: CASSGGQTNTEAFF. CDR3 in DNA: TGTGCCAGCAGTGGGGGACAGACGAACACTGAAGCTTTCTTT.

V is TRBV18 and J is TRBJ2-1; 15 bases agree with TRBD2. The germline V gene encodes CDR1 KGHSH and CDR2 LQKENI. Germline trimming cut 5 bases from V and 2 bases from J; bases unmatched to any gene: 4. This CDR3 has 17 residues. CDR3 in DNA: TGTGCCAGCTCAACCCGGACTAGCGGGAGGGCCTACAATGAGCAGTTCTTC. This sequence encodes CASSTRTSGRAYNEQFF.

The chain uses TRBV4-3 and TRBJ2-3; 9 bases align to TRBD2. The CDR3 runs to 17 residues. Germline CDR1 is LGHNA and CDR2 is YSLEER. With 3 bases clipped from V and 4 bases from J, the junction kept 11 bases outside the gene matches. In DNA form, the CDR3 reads TGCGCCAGCAGCCAGGATGGAGCGGGAGGCCCTGCAGATACGCAGTATTTT. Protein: CASSQDGAGGPADTQYF.

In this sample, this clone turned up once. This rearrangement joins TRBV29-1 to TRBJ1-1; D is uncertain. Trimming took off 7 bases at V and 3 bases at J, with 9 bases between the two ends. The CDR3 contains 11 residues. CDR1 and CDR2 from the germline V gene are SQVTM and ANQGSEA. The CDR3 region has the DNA TGCAGCGCTACTTCGGACACTGAAGCTTTCTTT. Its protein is CSATSDTEAFF.

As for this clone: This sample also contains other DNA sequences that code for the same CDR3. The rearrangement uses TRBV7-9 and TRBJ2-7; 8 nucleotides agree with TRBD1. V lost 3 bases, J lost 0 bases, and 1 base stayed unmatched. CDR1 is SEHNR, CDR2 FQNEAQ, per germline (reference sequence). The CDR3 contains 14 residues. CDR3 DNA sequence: TGTGCCAGCAGCTTGCAGGGGGCCTCCTACGAGCAGTACTTC. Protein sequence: CASSLQGASYEQYF. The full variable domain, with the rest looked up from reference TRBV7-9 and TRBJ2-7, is DTGVSQNPRHKITKRGQNVTFRCDPISEHNRLYWYRQTLGQGPEFLTYFQNEAQLEKSRLLSDRFSAERPKGSFSTLEIQRTEQGDSAMYLCASSLQGASYEQYFGPGTRLTVT.

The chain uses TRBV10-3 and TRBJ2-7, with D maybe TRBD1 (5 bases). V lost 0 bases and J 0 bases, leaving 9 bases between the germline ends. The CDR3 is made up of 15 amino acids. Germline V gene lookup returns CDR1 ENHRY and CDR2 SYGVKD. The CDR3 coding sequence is TGTGCCATCAGTGAGTCGACAGACCGCTCCTACGAGCAGTACTTC. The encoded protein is CAISESTDRSYEQYF.

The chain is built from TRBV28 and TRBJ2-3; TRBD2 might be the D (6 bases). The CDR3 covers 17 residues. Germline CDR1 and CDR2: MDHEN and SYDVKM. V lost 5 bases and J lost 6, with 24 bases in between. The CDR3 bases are TGTGCCAGCAGTCCCTGGTATGAGGGTGGCGGGATTGATACGCAGTATTTT. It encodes CASSPWYEGGGIDTQYF. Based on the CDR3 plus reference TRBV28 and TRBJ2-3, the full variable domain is DVKVTQSSRYLVKRTGEKVFLECVQDMDHENMFWYRQDPGLGLRLIYFSYDVKMKEKGDIPEGYSVSREKKERFSLILESASTNQTSMYLCASSPWYEGGGIDTQYFGPGTRLTVL.

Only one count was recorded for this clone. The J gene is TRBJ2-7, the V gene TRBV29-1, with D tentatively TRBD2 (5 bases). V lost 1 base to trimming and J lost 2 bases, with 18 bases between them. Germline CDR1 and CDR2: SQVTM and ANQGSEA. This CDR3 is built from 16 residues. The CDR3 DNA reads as TGCAGCGTTGAAGGTGGATTGGGAGCCGAAACCTACGAGCAGTACTTC. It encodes CSVEGGLGAETYEQYF.

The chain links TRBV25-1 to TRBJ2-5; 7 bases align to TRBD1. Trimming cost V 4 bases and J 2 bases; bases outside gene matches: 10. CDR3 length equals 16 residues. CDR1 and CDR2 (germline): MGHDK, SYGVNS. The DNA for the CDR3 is TGTGCCAGCAGTGCCCCGGAAACAGGGGAACAAGAGACCCAGTACTTC. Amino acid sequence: CASSAPETGEQETQYF.

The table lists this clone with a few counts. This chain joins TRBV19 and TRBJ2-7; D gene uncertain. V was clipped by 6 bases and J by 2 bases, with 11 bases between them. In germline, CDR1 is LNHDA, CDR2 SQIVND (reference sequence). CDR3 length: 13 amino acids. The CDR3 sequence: CASRPFGAYEQYF. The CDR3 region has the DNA TGTGCCAGTAGACCATTTGGAGCCTACGAGCAGTACTTC.

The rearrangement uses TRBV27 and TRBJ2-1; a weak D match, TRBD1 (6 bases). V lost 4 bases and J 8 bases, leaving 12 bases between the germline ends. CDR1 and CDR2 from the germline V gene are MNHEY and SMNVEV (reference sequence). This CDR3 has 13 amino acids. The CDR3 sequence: CASSSFRGYEQFF. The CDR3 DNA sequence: TGTGCCAGCAGTTCCTTCAGGGGCTATGAGCAGTTCTTC.

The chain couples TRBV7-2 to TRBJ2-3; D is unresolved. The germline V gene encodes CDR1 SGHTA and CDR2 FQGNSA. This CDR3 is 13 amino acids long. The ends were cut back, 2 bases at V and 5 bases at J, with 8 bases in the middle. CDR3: CASSLNLVDTQYF. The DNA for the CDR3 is TGTGCCAGCAGCTTAAATTTGGTAGATACGCAGTATTTT.

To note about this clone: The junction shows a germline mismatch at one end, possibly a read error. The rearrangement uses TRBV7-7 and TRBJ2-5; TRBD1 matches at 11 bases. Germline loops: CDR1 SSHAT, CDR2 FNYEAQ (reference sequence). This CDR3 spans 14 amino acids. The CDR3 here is CASSGQGAWETQYF. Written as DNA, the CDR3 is TGTGCTAGCAGTGGACAGGGGGCATGGGAGACCCAGTACTTC.